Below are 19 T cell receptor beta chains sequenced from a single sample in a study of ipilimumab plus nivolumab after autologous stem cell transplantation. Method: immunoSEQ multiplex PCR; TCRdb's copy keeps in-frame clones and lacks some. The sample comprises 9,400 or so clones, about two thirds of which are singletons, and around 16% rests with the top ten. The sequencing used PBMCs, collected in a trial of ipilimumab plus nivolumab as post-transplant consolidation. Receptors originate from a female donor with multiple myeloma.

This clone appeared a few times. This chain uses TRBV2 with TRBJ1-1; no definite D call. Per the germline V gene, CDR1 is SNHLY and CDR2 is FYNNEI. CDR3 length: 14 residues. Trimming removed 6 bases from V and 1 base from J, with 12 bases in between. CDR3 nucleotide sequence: TGTGCCAGCAGGGATGACGGAGGGAACACTGAAGCTTTCTTT. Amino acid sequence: CASRDDGGNTEAFF.

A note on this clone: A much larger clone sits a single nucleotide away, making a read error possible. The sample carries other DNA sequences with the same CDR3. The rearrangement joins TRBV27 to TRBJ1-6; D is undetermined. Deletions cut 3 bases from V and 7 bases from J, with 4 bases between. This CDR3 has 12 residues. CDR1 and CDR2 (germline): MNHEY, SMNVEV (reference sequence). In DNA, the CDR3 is TGTGCCAGCAGTTTTCCGAATTCACCCCTCCACTTT. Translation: CASSFPNSPLHF.

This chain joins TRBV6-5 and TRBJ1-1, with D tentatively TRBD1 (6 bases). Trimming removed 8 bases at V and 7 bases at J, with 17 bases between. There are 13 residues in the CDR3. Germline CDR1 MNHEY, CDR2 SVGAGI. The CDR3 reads CASGPGALGEAFF. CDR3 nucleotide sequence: TGTGCCAGCGGCCCGGGGGCTCTAGGTGAAGCTTTCTTT.

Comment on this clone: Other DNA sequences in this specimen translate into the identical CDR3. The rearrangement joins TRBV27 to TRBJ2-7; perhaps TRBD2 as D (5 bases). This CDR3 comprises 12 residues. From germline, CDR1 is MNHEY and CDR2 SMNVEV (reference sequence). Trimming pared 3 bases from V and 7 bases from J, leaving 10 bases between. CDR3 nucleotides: TGTGCCAGCAGTTTGCCCTCGGGGGAGCAGTACTTC. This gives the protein CASSLPSGEQYF.

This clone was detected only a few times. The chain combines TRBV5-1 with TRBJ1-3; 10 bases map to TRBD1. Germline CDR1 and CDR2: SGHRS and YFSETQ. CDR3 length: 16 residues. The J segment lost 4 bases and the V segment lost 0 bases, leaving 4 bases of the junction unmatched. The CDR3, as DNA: TGCGCCAGCAGCTTGGACGGGACAGGGGACGGAAACACCATATATTTT. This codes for CASSLDGTGDGNTIYF. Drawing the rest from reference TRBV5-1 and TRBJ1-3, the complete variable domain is KAGVTQTPRYLIKTRGQQVTLSCSPISGHRSVSWYQQTPGQGLQFLFEYFSETQRNKGNFPGRFSGRQFSNSRSEMNVSTLELGDSALYLCASSLDGTGDGNTIYFGEGSWLTVV.

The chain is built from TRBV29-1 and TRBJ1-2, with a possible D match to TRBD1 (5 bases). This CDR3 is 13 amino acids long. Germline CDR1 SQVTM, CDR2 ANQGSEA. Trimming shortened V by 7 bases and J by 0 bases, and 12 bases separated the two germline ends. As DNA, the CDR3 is TGCAGCGCCGAGGGGCTAGCTAACTATGGCTACACCTTC. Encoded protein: CSAEGLANYGYTF.

Written as DNA, the CDR3 is TGTGCCTGGAGTGTAGGGGGGGAGGGTGGCTACACCTTC. It encodes CAWSVGGEGGYTF. This chain uses TRBV30 with TRBJ1-2, with D maybe TRBD1 (6 bases). The CDR3 covers 13 residues. Germline V gives CDR1 GTSNPN, CDR2 SVGIG (reference sequence). V was shortened by 0 bases and J by 7 bases, with 12 bases between the two germline ends. Full variable domain (remainder filled in from reference TRBV30 and TRBJ1-2): SQTIHQWPATLVQPVGSPLSLECTVEGTSNPNLYWYRQAAGRGLQLLFYSVGIGQISSEVPQNLSASRPQDRQFILSSKKLLLSDSGFYLCAWSVGGEGGYTFGSGTRLTVV.

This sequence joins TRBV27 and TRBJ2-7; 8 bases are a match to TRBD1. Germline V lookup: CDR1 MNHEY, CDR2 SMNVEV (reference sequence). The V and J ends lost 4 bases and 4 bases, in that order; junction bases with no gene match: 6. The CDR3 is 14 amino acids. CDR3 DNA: TGTGCCAGCAGTTCCGCGGACAGGGCGTACGAGCAGTACTTC. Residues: CASSSADRAYEQYF.

CDR3: CASTESTGNSPLHF. CDR3 bases: TGTGCCAGCACCGAATCGACAGGGAATTCACCCCTCCACTTT. V and J are TRBV7-2 and TRBJ1-6, with 7 bases that match TRBD1. CDR3 length equals 14 residues. The germline V gene encodes CDR1 SGHTA and CDR2 FQGNSA. Trimming at V came to 7 bases and at J to 7 bases, leaving 7 bases not matched to a gene.

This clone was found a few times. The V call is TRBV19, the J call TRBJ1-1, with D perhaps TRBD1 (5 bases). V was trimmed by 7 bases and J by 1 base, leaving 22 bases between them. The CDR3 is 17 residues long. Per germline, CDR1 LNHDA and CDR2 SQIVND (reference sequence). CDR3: CASKVTGTGGPNTEAFF. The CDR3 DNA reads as TGTGCCAGTAAGGTAACTGGTACAGGAGGGCCGAACACTGAAGCTTTCTTT.

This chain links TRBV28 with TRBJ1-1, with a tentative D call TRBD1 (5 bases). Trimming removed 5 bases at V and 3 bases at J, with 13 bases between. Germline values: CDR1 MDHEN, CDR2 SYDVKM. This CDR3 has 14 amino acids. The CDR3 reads CASSLGRGDTEAFF. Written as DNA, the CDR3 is TGTGCCAGCAGTCTGGGACGGGGGGACACTGAAGCTTTCTTT.

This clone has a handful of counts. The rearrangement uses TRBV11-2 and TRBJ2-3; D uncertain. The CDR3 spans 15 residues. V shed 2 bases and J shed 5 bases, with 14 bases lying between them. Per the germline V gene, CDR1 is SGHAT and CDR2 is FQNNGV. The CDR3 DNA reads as TGTGCCAGCAGCTTATACGTCAGTATGATAGATACGCAGTATTTT. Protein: CASSLYVSMIDTQYF.

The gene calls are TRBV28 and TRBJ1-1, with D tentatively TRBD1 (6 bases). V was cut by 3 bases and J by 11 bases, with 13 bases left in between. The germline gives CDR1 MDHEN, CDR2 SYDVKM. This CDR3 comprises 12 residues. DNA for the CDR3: TGTGCCAGCAGTTTCCCGAACAGGGTTGCTTTCTTT. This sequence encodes CASSFPNRVAFF.

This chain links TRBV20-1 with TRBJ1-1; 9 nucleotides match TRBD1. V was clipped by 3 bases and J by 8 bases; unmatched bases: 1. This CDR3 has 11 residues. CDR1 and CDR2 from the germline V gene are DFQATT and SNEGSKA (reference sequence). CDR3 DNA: TGCAGTGCTAGGGGACAGGGAGAAGCTTTCTTT. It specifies CSARGQGEAFF.

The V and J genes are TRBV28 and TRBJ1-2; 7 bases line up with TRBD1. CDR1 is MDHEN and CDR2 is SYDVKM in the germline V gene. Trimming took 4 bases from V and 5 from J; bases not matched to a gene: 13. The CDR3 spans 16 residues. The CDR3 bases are TGTGCCAGCAGTTCCCCGGGACAGAAACTTATGTATGGCTACACCTTC. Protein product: CASSSPGQKLMYGYTF.

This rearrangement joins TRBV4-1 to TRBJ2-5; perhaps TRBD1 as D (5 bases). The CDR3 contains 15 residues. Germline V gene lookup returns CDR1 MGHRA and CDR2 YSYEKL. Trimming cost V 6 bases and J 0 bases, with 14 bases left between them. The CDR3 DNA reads TGCGCCAGCAGTCAAAGTCCAGGGTACCAAGAGACCCAGTACTTC. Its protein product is CASSQSPGYQETQYF.

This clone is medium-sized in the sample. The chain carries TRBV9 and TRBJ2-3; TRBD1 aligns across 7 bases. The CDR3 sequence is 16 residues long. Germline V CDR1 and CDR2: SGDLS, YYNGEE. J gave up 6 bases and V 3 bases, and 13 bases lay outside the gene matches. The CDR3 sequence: CASSAGGGPPGDTQYF. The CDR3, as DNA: TGTGCCAGCAGCGCAGGGGGTGGACCCCCCGGGGATACGCAGTATTTT. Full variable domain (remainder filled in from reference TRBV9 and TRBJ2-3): DSGVTQTPKHLITATGQRVTLRCSPRSGDLSVYWYQQSLDQGLQFLIQYYNGEERAKGNILERFSAQQFPDLHSELNLSSLELGDSALYFCASSAGGGPPGDTQYFGPGTRLTVL.

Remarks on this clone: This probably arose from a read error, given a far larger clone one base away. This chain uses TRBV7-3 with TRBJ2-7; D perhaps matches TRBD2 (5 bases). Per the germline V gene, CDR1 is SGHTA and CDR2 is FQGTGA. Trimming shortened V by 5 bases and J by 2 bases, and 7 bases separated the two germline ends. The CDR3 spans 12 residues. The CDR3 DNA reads TGTGCCAGCAGCCCTAGCACCTACGAGCAGTACTTC. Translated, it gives CASSPSTYEQYF.

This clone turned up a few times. The CDR3 sequence is CAISEAMAGGFNEQYF. The CDR3 coding sequence is TGTGCCATCAGTGAGGCGATGGCAGGGGGCTTTAACGAGCAGTACTTC. The rearrangement uses TRBV10-3 and TRBJ2-7, with 8 nucleotides matching TRBD1. CDR3 size: 16 residues. With V trimmed by 2 bases and J by 5 bases, 11 bases remained unmatched. Germline V lookup: CDR1 ENHRY, CDR2 SYGVKD.